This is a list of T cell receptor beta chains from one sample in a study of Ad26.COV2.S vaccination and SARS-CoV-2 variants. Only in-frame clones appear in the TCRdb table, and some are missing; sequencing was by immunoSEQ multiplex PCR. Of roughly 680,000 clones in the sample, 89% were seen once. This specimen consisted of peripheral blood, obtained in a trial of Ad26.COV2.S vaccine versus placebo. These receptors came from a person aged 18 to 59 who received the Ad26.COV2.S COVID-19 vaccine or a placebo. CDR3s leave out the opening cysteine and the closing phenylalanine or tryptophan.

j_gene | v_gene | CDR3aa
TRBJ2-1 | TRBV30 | AYYGDSGIYNEQF
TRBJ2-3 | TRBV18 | ASSLPGQDADTQY
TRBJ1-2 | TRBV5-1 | ASSLPGFYGYT
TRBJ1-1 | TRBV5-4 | ASSPTQVTEAF
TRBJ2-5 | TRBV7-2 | ASSVSGGAPETQY
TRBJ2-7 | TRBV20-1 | SADRVGEQY
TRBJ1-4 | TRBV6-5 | ASRRTGGAGEKLF
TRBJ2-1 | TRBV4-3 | ASSQDTTGFNEQF
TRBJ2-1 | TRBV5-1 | ASSAPGTGWGNEQF
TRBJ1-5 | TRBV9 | ASSADGFSNQPQH
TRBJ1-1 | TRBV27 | ASSSRARMNTEAF
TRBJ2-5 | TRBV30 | AWSKGTSGHQETQY
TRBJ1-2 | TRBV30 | AWTFDTNYGYT
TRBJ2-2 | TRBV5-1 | ASSEDSTGELF
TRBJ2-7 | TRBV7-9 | ASRPPGREQY
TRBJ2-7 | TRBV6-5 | ASSYSSQGSYEQY
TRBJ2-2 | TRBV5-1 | ASSLVAGELF
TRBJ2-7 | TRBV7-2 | ASSLALFSAYEQY
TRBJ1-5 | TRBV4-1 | ASSQGDSLTQPQH
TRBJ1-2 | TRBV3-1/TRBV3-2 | ASSPPDRANYGYT
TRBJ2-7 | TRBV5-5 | ASSLLGSYEQY
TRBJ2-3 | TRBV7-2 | ASSRGLLKTSDTQY
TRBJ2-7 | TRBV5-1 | ASSWTGQSSYEQY
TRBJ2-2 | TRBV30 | AWSGTNTGELF
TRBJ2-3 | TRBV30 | AWRAGRSDTQY
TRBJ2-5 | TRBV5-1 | ASSFSGQRKETQY
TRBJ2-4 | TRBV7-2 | ASSSTTSGGAGIQY
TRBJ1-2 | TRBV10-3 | AIHRGTNYGYT
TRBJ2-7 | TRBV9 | ASSVELSTGEQY
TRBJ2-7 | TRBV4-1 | ASSPTETPLATRYEQY
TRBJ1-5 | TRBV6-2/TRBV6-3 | ASSYFLGFGQPQH
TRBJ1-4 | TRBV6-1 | ASSEARDRREKLF
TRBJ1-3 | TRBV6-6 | ASSFATGTGNTIY
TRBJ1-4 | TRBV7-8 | ASSLARGTNEKLF
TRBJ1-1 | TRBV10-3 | AIGEQGANTEAF
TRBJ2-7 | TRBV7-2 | ASSRGQGQYEQY
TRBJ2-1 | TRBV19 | ASRDWYNEQF
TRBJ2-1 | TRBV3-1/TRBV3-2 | ASSQAGRGSYNEQF
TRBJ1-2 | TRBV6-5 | ASSYLGREGGYT
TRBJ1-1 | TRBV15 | ATSRKDRWNTEAF
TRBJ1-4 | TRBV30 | AWSLGGRNEKLF
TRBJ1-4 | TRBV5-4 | ASSLSATTNEKLF
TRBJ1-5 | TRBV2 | ASRGDRFINQPQH
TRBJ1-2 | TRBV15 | ATSSGMEKVYGYT